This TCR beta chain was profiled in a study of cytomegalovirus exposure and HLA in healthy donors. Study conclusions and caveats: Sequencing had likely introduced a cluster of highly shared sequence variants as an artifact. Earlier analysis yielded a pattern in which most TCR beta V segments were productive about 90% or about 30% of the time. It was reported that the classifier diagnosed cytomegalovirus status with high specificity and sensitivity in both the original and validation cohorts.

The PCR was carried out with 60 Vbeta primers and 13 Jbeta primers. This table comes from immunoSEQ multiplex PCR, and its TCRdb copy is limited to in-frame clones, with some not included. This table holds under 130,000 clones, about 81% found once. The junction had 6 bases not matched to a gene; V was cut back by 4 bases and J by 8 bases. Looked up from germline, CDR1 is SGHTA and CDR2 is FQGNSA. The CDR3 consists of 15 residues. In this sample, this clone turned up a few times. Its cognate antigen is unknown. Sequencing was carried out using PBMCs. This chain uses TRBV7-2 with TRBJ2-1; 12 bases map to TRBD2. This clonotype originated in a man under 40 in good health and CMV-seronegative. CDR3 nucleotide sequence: TGTGCCAGCAGCTCGACTAGCGGGAGCCCCGATGAGCAGTTCTTC. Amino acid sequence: CASSSTSGSPDEQFF.